This T cell receptor beta chain was documented in a study of vaccination and CD4 T cells after COVID-19 (dated by TCRdb to between 2021 and 2022). General notes on the study: Convalescent patients had a positive SARS-CoV-2 result on nasal swab PCR, and of these patients, about ten had mild disease and one had severe disease. Overlapping spike peptide pools from SARS-CoV-2 and from the common cold coronaviruses HCoV-NL63, HCoV-OC43 and HCoV-229E were used as culture stimuli. For a few convalescent patients, samples were collected at an early post-vaccination timepoint (day 14) as well as at a late post-vaccination timepoint (days 161 to 241). Post-COVID blood samples from convalescent patients were collected a median of roughly 100 days after diagnosis, with a range of 35 to 161 days. The convalescent cohort comprised six males and four females, including two Hispanic individuals, seven Caucasians, two Asians and one multiracial person. In under twelve COVID-19 convalescent patients and a few infection-naive healthy vaccine recipients, researchers compared the spike-specific CD4+ TCR repertoire from before mRNA vaccination with the repertoire from after. Post-vaccine blood samples were obtained a median of about 70 days after the second vaccine dose, with a range of about 14 to 241 days. In control cultures, a CEFX viral epitope pool was used as positive control, an HIV-1 Nef peptide pool was used as negative control, or no peptide was added. Each participant got two doses of either the Pfizer-BioNTech BNT162b2 vaccine (n=8) or the Moderna mRNA-1273 vaccine (n=2). Overall results and qualifications from the work: The median count of SARS-CoV-2-reactive clonotypes went up from 20 to 25 after infection to a few dozen after vaccination, although the change was not significant. Among convalescent patients, a median about 86% of the SARS-CoV-2-reactive clones seen after vaccination appeared only after vaccination, which suggests priming specific to the vaccine. The study included relatively few convalescent patients and did not analyze early timepoints after natural infection. In convalescent patients, nearly all vaccine-specific clones (304 of 307) were found to be mono-reactive for SARS-CoV-2 spike rather than cross-reactive with common cold coronaviruses.

V drops 0 bases and J drops 7 bases, leaving 9 bases in between. The CDR3 goes from the cysteine to the phenylalanine over 12 residues. Only CDR3 DNA is held: 36 bases, read in frame from base 1. The germline V gene (reference sequence) yields DFQATT for CDR1 and SNEGSKA for CDR2. Receptors were amplified or captured by PCR. TCR sequencing of DNA from cultured CD4+ T cells used the Oncomine TCR Beta short-read assay at the Johns Hopkins FTIC core. The QIAamp micro DNA kit was used to extract genomic DNA from the cultured CD4+ T cells. The Oncomine TCR Beta libraries from cultured CD4+ T cells were pooled using unique dual indexes and then sequenced on an Illumina iSeq 100. As for how the authors treated the data: Non-productive sequences were filtered out, and CDR3s that did not start with C, did not end with F or W, or were shorter than 7 amino acids were discarded. The MANAFEST web application was used to identify antigen-specific clonotypes by comparing peptide-stimulated wells against reference wells and other culture wells. An FDR below 0.05, an odds ratio above 5, and a productive frequency above 0.1% in at least two of three replicate wells were required for clones to be considered positive. A clonotype counted as cross-reactive if it showed significant expansion both in the SARS-CoV-2 spike wells and in at least one common cold coronavirus spike condition. CDR3 homology was assessed with Levenshtein distances (stringdist) and unrooted phylogenetic trees (ape) in R version 3.6.1. TCRdb reran the public reads through fastp at Q25 and MiXCR, keeping productive beta chains. Merged by CDR3 protein, the rows form single entries marked with the most common genes and DNA. The V and J calls and clone size are TCRdb's, not the authors'. The sample data list roughly 18,000 distinct CDR3 sequences, and around 52% of these were observed just once. The biggest ten clones account for 21% of the sample.

The time point label on this specimen signifies: late sampling 161 to 241 days after vaccination in a few convalescent patients. Sample treatment or condition, as interpreted from the label and publication: roughly 10-day PBMC culture with coronavirus spike peptide pools or control peptides (ViraFEST assay). To expand antigen-specific T cells with peptide pools and then pick out the expanded clonotypes through TCR sequencing, the study relied on the ViraFEST assay. The convalescent patients' positive SARS-CoV-2 PCR tests were from March to December 2020, which was before the Alpha, Beta and Delta variants emerged in the United States. Each well held 2 million to 2.5 million PBMCs cultured with approximately 10 ug/ml peptide pools in IMDM containing about 5% human AB serum and about 10 IU/ml IL-2. Half of the culture medium was replaced with fresh IL-2-containing medium on days 3 and 7. Once the cells had been in culture for about 10 days, the EasySep CD4+ T cell isolation kit was used to isolate CD4+ T cells by negative selection. PBMCs were separated from whole blood using Ficoll-Paque Plus gradient centrifugation and then either used fresh or cryopreserved at -140C. In general, triplicate wells were set up for every culture condition.

This clonotype has only one observation. The antigen it recognizes is unknown. One base away there is no much larger clone; base qualities are not given. One read alone is weak evidence. The specimen comprised CD4+ T cells from blood, cultured in vitro, sampled about 7 months after SARS-CoV-2 vaccination. This TCR was sampled from a human donor who had recovered from COVID-19. The chain links TRBV20-1 with TRBJ1-2, with no D gene named confidently. The DNA sequence follows: TGCAGTGCTAGAGAGTGGGATTTTGGCTACACCTTC. Its translation is CSAREWDFGYTF.